What follows are 24 T cell receptor beta chains derived from one specimen sequenced in a study of post-analysis software for immune sequencing data (dated by TCRdb to between 2015 and 2016). What the work shows at the level of the full study, not this receptor alone: Patients showed significantly higher frequencies than controls for roughly 5 TRBV segments, among them TRBV5-6, TRBV5-1 and TRBV20-1.

Library preparation used PCR. For sequencing, an Illumina HiSeq 2500 was employed. To reduce PCR and sequencing biases, unique molecular identifiers were incorporated into the TCR beta cDNA libraries. TCRdb ran its own pipeline on the public reads, namely fastp trimming at Q25 and MiXCR clone calling, and kept in-frame beta chains. When rows share a CDR3 protein, they turn into one entry using the most common DNA and genes. The sample table contains 600,000 to 750,000 distinct CDR3 sequences; only one count was recorded for around 64% of them. Approximately 10% of the sample is held by the ten biggest clonotypes. These receptors lack a known antigen. Source material: blood. The receptors shown here come from a girl aged 2 to 10 with multiple sclerosis.

This chain links TRBV4-1 with TRBJ2-5; D is perhaps TRBD1 (6 bases). The J call may be wrong; the DNA end is better matched by TRBJ2-7. Germline CDR1 reads MGHRA; CDR2 reads YSYEKL. This CDR3 spans 14 amino acids. CDR3: CASSLYKDSYEQYF. CDR3 in DNA: TGCGCCAGCAGCCTTTACAAGGACAGTTACGAGCAGTACTTC.

The chain is built from TRBV12-3 or TRBV12-4 and TRBJ2-5; the D gene could be TRBD1 or TRBD2 (7 bases each). Matching the DNA end better, TRBJ2-7 makes the J call doubtful. The CDR3 has 14 residues. The CDR3 protein is CASSLQGGDYEQYF. The CDR3 coding sequence is TGTGCCAGCAGTTTACAGGGGGGGGACTACGAGCAGTACTTC.

CDR3 sequence: CASSLLSIRGVETQYF. CDR3 nucleotides: TGTGCCAGCAGCTTATTGAGCATCCGGGGAGTCGAGACCCAGTACTTC. This sequence joins TRBV7-2 and TRBJ2-5; D perhaps matches TRBD2 (5 bases). With 2 bases removed from V and 5 bases from J, the gap between germline ends came to 18 bases. The CDR3 length is 16 residues. From germline, CDR1 is SGHTA and CDR2 FQGNSA.

The chain has TRBV29-1 and TRBJ2-2, with no clear D. CDR3 length: 12 residues. CDR1 and CDR2 from the germline V gene are SQVTM and ANQGSEA. V was clipped by 0 bases and J by 8 bases, with 7 bases between them. CDR3 nucleotides: TGCAGCGTTGAAGAAGAGGCGGGGGAGCTGTTTTTT. As protein: CSVEEEAGELFF.

V and J are TRBV7-9 and TRBJ2-3, with 11 positions matching TRBD2. V trimming: 5 bases; J trimming: 4 bases; junction bases outside the gene matches: 11. CDR1 SEHNR and CDR2 FQNEAQ come from the germline V gene (reference sequence). The CDR3 is 17 residues long. The CDR3 nucleotides read TGTGCCAGCAGCAATTTAGCGGGGGGGATCCCCCCAGATACGCAGTATTTT. Residues: CASSNLAGGIPPDTQYF.

This clonotype has only a few counts. V is TRBV20-1 and J is TRBJ2-3; the D is unclear. The V gene lost 3 bases and the J gene lost 3 bases, with 13 bases spanning the gap. Germline values: CDR1 DFQATT, CDR2 SNEGSKA (reference sequence). CDR3 size: 14 residues. CDR3 amino acids: CSARRTEATDTQYF. The CDR3 DNA sequence: TGCAGTGCTAGGCGGACCGAAGCTACAGATACGCAGTATTTT.

With regard to this clonotype: An end of the junction does not agree with germline; a read error may underlie this. V is TRBV14 and J is TRBJ2-7; D unresolved. The CDR3 runs to 12 residues. CDR1 SGHDN and CDR2 FVKESK come from the germline V gene. CDR3 sequence reads: CASRQGPNEQYF. In DNA form, the CDR3 reads TGTGCCAGCAGACAAGGGCCGAACGAGCAGTACTTC.

The chain is built from TRBV10-3 and TRBJ2-1; D unresolved. The ends were cut back, 1 base at V and 4 bases at J, with 8 bases in the middle. The CDR3 is 14 amino acids. Germline loops: CDR1 ENHRY, CDR2 SYGVKD. CDR3 nucleotides: TGTGCCATCAGTGAGTTTAAAGATTACAATGAGCAGTTCTTC. The encoded protein is CAISEFKDYNEQFF.

This clonotype has more than one count but fewer than ten. The chain carries TRBV4-3 and TRBJ1-6; D possibly corresponds to TRBD1 (5 bases). CDR1 and CDR2 (germline): LGHNA, YSLEER. This CDR3 contains 17 residues. Between the trimmed V and J ends, which lost 4 bases and 0 bases, there was a span of 13 bases. The CDR3 nucleotides read TGCGCCAGCAGCCCTACCTATGACAGCTCCTATAATTCACCCCTCCACTTT. Translated, it gives CASSPTYDSSYNSPLHF.

The rearrangement uses TRBV10-1 and TRBJ2-7, with D possibly called TRBD1 or TRBD2 (6 bases each). CDR1 is WNHNN, CDR2 SYGVQD, per germline (reference sequence). V lost 2 bases to trimming and J lost 1 base, with 15 bases between them. This CDR3 is built from 16 residues. The CDR3 loop is CASSEGETGTSYEQYF. The DNA of the CDR3 is TGCGCCAGCAGTGAGGGGGAAACAGGGACTTCCTACGAGCAGTACTTC.

The chain couples TRBV12-3 or TRBV12-4 to TRBJ1-2; 12 bases are shared with TRBD1. The trim removed 6 bases at V and 5 bases at J, leaving 7 bases unmatched. The length of the CDR3 is 15 residues. The CDR3 DNA reads TGTGCCAGCAGCAGGGGACAGGGGGCTAGGTATGGCTACACCTTC. Translation gives CASSRGQGARYGYTF.

The chain uses TRBV29-1 and TRBJ2-1; the D is unclear. CDR1 is SQVTM, CDR2 ANQGSEA, per germline. This CDR3 has 13 amino acids. V lost 5 bases and J lost 8, with 16 bases in between. CDR3 bases: TGCAGCGTTCGACCAACCGTCGGCGATGAGCAGTTCTTC. This encodes CSVRPTVGDEQFF.

The chain couples TRBV29-1 to TRBJ1-1; D is unresolved. The CDR3 has 12 residues. V lost 5 bases, J lost 0 bases, and 7 bases lay in between. Germline V gene data show CDR1 as SQVTM and CDR2 as ANQGSEA. In DNA form, the CDR3 reads TGCAGCGTTTCCAAGTTGAACACTGAAGCTTTCTTT. This translates into CSVSKLNTEAFF.

There are a few counts of this clonotype. This chain links TRBV5-1 with TRBJ2-6; 11 bases align to TRBD1. Germline lookup yields CDR1 SGHRS and CDR2 YFSETQ. The CDR3 is made up of 18 amino acids. J lost 0 bases, V lost 4 bases, and 6 bases had no gene match. The CDR3 reads CASSPGQGAGSGANVLTF. CDR3 in DNA: TGCGCCAGCAGCCCTGGACAGGGGGCAGGCTCTGGGGCCAACGTCCTGACTTTC.

The rearrangement joins TRBV5-1 to TRBJ2-7; TRBD1 matches at 7 bases. The J segment lost 2 bases and the V segment lost 3 bases, leaving 5 bases of the junction unmatched. CDR3 length: 14 amino acids. From germline, CDR1 is SGHRS and CDR2 YFSETQ. The CDR3 loop is CASSSTGTAYEQYF. As DNA, the CDR3 is TGCGCCAGCAGCTCCACCGGGACAGCCTACGAGCAGTACTTC.

The V gene is TRBV5-1, the J gene TRBJ2-7, with 8 bases identical to TRBD2. The CDR3 is 15 amino acids. Losses at the gene ends were 1 base for V and 3 bases for J; bases not matched to a gene: 6. Per germline, CDR1 SGHRS and CDR2 YFSETQ. The CDR3 loop is CASSLQSGSNYEQYF. Here the CDR3 DNA reads TGCGCCAGCAGCTTGCAGAGCGGGAGCAACTACGAGCAGTACTTC.

This clonotype occurred a few times. The V and J genes are TRBV29-1 and TRBJ2-3; D unclear. Germline V gives CDR1 SQVTM, CDR2 ANQGSEA. This CDR3 comprises 13 residues. Trimming left V 5 bases short and J 0 bases short, with 9 bases between. The CDR3 sequence is CSVRAASTDTQYF. The CDR3 DNA is TGCAGCGTTCGGGCCGCTAGCACAGATACGCAGTATTTT.

The gene calls are TRBV7-8 and TRBJ1-1; 9 nucleotides align to TRBD1. Germline assignment: CDR1 SGHVS and CDR2 FQNEAQ. With 5 bases clipped from V and 4 bases from J, the junction kept 11 bases outside the gene matches. The CDR3 covers 16 residues. CDR3 protein: CASSAHRGRVGTEAFF. CDR3 nucleotide sequence: TGTGCCAGCAGCGCTCACAGGGGGCGCGTTGGCACTGAAGCTTTCTTT.

The chain is built from TRBV5-1 and TRBJ2-5, with D maybe TRBD2 (6 bases). The DNA end favors TRBJ2-7, so the J call may be wrong. This CDR3 has 13 residues. Germline V CDR1 and CDR2: SGHRS, YFSETQ. CDR3 bases: TGCGCCAGCAATCTGCGGGATGGATACGAGCAGTACTTC. As protein: CASNLRDGYEQYF.

This clonotype was seen only a few times. The chain recombines TRBV7-9 with TRBJ2-3; D unclear. V was pared by 1 base and J by 2 bases, with 10 bases between. Germline loops: CDR1 SEHNR, CDR2 FQNEAQ (reference sequence). The CDR3 covers 15 residues. This CDR3 reads CASSLGQDSTDTQYF. For the CDR3, the DNA is TGTGCCAGCAGCTTAGGGCAGGATTCCACAGATACGCAGTATTTT.

The V gene is TRBV18, the J gene TRBJ1-1, with D possibly TRBD1 on 6 matching bases. Germline V gene sequence: CDR1 KGHSH, CDR2 LQKENI. CDR3 length equals 15 residues. Trimming took 2 bases from V and 0 from J, leaving 10 bases between them. CDR3 sequence reads: CASSPEDRLNTEAFF. CDR3 DNA: TGTGCCAGCTCACCAGAGGACAGATTGAACACTGAAGCTTTCTTT.

This clonotype has only a few counts. This chain joins TRBV5-1 and TRBJ2-7; D uncertain. Germline V gene lookup returns CDR1 SGHRS and CDR2 YFSETQ. With 0 bases removed from V and 0 bases from J, the gap between germline ends came to 10 bases. The CDR3 is 15 amino acids. CDR3 region: CASSLAERSSYEQYF. The DNA of the CDR3 is TGCGCCAGCAGCTTGGCCGAGAGGAGCTCCTACGAGCAGTACTTC.

This clonotype turned up a few times. V is TRBV9 and J is TRBJ1-2; no clear D gene. Germline CDR1 reads SGDLS; CDR2 reads YYNGEE. Deletions cut 2 bases from V and 8 bases from J, with 16 bases between. The CDR3 runs to 14 residues. The CDR3 region has the DNA TGTGCCAGCAGCGTCTCCGGAAGGACGCAAGGCTACACCTTC. Its protein product is CASSVSGRTQGYTF.

This chain links TRBV29-1 with TRBJ1-1, with 8 nucleotides matching TRBD1. Per the germline V gene, CDR1 is SQVTM and CDR2 is ANQGSEA. The CDR3 covers 14 residues. Germline trimming cut 3 bases from V and 1 base from J; bases unmatched to any gene: 4. The CDR3 protein is CSVEWTGKNTEAFF. The CDR3 nucleotides are TGCAGCGTTGAGTGGACAGGGAAGAACACTGAAGCTTTCTTT. The variable domain in full, with the rest retrieved from reference TRBV29-1 and TRBJ1-1, is SAVISQKPSRDICQRGTSLTIQCQVDSQVTMMFWYRQQPGQSLTLIATANQGSEATYESGFVIDKFPISRPNLTFSTLTVSNMSPEDSSIYLCSVEWTGKNTEAFFGQGTRLTVV.